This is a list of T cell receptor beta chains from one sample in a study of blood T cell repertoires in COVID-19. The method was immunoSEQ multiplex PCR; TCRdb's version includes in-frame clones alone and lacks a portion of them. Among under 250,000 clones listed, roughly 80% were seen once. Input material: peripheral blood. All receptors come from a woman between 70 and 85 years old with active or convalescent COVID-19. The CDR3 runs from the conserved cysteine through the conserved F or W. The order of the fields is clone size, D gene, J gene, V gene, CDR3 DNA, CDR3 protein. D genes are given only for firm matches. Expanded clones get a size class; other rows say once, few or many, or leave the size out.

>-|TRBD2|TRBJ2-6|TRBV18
TGTGCCAGCTCACCCTTACTAGCGGGAGGGCTTTCTGGGGCCAACGTCCTGACTTTC
CASSPLLAGGLSGANVLTF
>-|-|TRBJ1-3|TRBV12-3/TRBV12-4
TGTGCCAGCAGCCAGAACTCTGGAAACACCATATATTTT
CASSQNSGNTIYF
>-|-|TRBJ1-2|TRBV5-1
TGCGCCAGCAGCTTGCGGGGGGATGGCTACACCTTC
CASSLRGDGYTF
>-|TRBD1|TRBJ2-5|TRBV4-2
TGTGCCAGCAGCCAAGGGGGACAGTTCGTTGAGACCCAGTACTTC
CASSQGGQFVETQYF
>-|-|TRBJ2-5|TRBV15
TGTGCCACCAGCGCAACCCTGAACAAAATACAAGAGACCCAGTACTTC
CATSATLNKIQETQYF
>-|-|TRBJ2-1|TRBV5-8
TGTGCCAGCAGCTCCCCGGGCGGGAAAGGGTTTGGCAATGAGCAGTTCTTC
CASSSPGGKGFGNEQFF
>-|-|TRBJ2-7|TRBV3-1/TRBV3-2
TGTGCCAGCAGCCAAGGTTGGCAGGCATCCTACGAGCAGTACTTC
CASSQGWQASYEQYF
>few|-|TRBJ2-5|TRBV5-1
TGCGCCAGCAGTGAGCCCATCCAAGAGACCCAGTACTTC
CASSEPIQETQYF
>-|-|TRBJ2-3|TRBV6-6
TGTGCCAGCACCGGACAACAGGTGGCAGATACGCAGTATTTT
CASTGQQVADTQYF
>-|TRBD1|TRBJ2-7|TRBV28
TGTGCCAGCAGTCGACCAAACAGGGGTGATCAGTACTTC
CASSRPNRGDQYF
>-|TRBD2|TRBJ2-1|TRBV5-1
TGCGCCAGCAGCGAAAGACTAGCGGGGTACAATGAGCAGTTCTTC
CASSERLAGYNEQFF
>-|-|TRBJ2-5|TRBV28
TGTGCCAGCAGCATACGGGACTCTCAAGAGACCCAGTACTTC
CASSIRDSQETQYF
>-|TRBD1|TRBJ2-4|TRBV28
TGTGCCAGCAGTTTTCAAGACAGGGTCGGGTTCCCTTACTTC
CASSFQDRVGFPYF
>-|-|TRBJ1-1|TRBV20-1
TGCAGTGTTAGGAGGGACACTGAAGCTTTCTTT
CSVRRDTEAFF
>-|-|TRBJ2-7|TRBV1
TGCACCAGCAGCCCGGGACAGGGGGTGGTGGACGAGCAGTACTTC
CTSSPGQGVVDEQYF
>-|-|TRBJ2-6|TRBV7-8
TGTGCCAGCAGCTTAGACGGGGGTGCTGGGGCCAACGTCCTGACTTTC
CASSLDGGAGANVLTF
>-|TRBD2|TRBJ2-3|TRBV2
TGTGCCAGCAGACCGACTAGCGGGAAAACAGATACGCAGTATTTT
CASRPTSGKTDTQYF
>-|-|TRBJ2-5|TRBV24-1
TGTGCCACCAGTGAGGGGGGGACAAACCAAGAGACCCAGTACTTC
CATSEGGTNQETQYF
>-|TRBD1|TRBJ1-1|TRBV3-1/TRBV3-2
TGTGCCAGCAGCCTCGGGACAGCAGGGGACACTGAAGCTTTCTTT
CASSLGTAGDTEAFF
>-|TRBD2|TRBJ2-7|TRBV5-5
TGTGCCAGCAGCTTGGGGCTAGCGGGGGGCCGCTACGAGCAGTACTTC
CASSLGLAGGRYEQYF
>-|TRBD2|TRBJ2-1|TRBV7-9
TGTGCCAGCAGCTTATACTTCGGCGGGAGGGCCGGCAATGAGCAGTTCTTC
CASSLYFGGRAGNEQFF
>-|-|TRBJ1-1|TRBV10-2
TGCGCCAGCAGCTCCAGGGGCAGGGTGGGGCCGAACACTGAAGCTTTCTTT
CASSSRGRVGPNTEAFF